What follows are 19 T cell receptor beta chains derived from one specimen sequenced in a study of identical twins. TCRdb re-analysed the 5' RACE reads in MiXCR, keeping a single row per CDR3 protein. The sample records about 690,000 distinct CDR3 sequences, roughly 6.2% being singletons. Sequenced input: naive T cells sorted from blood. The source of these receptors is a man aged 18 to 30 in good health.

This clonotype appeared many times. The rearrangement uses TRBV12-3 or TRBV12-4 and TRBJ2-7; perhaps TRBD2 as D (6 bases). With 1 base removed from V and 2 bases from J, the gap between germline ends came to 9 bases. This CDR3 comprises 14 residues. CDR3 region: CASSLGLDTYEQYF. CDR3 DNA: TGTGCCAGCAGTTTAGGACTAGACACCTACGAGCAGTACTTC.

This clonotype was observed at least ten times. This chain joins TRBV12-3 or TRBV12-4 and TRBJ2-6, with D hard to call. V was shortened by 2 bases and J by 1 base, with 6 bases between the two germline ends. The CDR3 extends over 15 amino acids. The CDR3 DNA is TGTGCCAGCAGTTTAATGGCTTCTGGGGCCAACGTCCTGACTTTC. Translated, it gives CASSLMASGANVLTF.

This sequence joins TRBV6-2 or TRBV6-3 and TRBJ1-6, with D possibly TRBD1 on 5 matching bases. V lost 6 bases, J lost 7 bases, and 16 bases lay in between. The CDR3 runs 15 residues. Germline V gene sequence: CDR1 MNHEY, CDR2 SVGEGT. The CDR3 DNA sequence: TGTGCCAGCAGAGTTTCGGGGACTGGAAATTCACCCCTCCACTTT. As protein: CASRVSGTGNSPLHF.

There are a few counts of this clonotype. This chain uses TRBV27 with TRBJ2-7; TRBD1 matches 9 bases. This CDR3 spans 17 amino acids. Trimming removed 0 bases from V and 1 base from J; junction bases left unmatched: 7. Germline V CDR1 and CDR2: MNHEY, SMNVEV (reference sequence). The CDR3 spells CASSLSISGTGSYEQYF. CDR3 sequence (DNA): TGTGCCAGCAGTTTATCGATTTCTGGGACAGGGTCCTACGAGCAGTACTTC.

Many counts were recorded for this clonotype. The CDR3 sequence: CASSLPDTYEQYV. CDR3 nucleotide sequence: TGTGCCAGCAGCTTGCCGGATACCTACGAGCAGTACGTC. The chain carries TRBV5-5 and TRBJ2-7; D is ambiguous. Trimming left V 1 base short and J 2 bases short, with 7 bases between. Germline assignment: CDR1 SGHKS and CDR2 YYEKEE (reference sequence). The CDR3 is made up of 13 amino acids.

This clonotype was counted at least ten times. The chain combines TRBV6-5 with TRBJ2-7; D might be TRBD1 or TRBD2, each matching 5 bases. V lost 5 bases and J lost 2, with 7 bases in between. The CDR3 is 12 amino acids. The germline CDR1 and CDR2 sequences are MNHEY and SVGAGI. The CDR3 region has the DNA TGTGCCAGCAGTCGGGACCCCTACGAGCAGTACTTC. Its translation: CASSRDPYEQYF.

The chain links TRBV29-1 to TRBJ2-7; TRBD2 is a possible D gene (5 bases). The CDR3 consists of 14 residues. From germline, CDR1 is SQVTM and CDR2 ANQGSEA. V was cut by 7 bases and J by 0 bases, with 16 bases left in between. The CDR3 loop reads CSASNPGSSYEQYF. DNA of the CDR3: TGCAGCGCGTCTAACCCGGGGAGCTCCTACGAGCAGTACTTC.

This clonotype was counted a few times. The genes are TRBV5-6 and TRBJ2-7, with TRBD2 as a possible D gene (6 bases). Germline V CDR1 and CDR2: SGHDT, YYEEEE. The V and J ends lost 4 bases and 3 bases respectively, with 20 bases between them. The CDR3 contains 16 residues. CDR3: CASSRNGRELDYEQYF. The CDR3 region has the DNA TGTGCCAGCAGCCGGAACGGACGGGAGCTAGACTACGAGCAGTACTTC.

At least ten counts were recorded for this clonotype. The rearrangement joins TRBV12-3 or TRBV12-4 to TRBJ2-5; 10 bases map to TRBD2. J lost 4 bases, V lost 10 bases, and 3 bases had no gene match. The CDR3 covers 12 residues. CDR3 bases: TGTGCCACCCGACTAGCGGGAGAGACCCAGTACTTC. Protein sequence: CATRLAGETQYF.

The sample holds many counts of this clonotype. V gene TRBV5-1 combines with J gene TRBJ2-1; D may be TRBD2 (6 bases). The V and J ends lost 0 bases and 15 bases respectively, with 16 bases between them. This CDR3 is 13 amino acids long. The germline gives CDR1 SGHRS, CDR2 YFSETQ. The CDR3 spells CASSLEVGTGWFF. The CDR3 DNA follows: TGCGCCAGCAGCTTGGAAGTGGGGACTGGGTGGTTCTTC.

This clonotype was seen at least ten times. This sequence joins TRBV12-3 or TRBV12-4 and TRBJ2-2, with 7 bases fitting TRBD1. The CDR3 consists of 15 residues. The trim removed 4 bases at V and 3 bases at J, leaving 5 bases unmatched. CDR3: CASSSPGQHTGELFF. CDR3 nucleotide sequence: TGTGCCAGCAGTTCCCCGGGACAGCACACCGGGGAGCTGTTTTTT.

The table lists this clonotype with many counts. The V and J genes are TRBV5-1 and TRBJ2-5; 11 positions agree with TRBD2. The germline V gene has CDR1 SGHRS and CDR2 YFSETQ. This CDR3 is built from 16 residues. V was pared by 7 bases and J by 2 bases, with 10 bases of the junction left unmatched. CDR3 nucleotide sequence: TGCGCCAGCGGATTGACGGGGACTAGCGGACAAGAGACCCAGTACTTC. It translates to CASGLTGTSGQETQYF. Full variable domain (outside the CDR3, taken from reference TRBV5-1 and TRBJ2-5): KAGVTQTPRYLIKTRGQQVTLSCSPISGHRSVSWYQQTPGQGLQFLFEYFSETQRNKGNFPGRFSGRQFSNSRSEMNVSTLELGDSALYLCASGLTGTSGQETQYFGPGTRLLVL.

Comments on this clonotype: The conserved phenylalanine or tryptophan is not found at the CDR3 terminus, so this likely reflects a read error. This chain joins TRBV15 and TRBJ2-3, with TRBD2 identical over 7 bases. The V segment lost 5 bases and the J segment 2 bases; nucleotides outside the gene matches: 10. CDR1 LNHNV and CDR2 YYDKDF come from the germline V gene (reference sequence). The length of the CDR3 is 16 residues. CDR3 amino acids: CATSFSLRDYTDTQYC. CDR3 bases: TGTGCCACCAGCTTTTCCCTCCGGGACTACACAGATACGCAGTATTGT.

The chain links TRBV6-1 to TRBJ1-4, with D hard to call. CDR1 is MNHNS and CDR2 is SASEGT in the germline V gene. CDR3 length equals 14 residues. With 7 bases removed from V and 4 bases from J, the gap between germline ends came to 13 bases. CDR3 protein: CASMKRRNNEKLFF. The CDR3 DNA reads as TGTGCCAGCATGAAACGGAGAAATAATGAAAAACTGTTTTTT.

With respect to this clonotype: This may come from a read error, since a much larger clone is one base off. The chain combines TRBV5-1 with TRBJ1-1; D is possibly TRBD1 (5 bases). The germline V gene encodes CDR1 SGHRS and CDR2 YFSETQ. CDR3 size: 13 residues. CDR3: CAGSLATGHEAFF. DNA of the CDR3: TGCGCCGGCAGCTTGGCAACAGGTCATGAAGCTTTCTTT.

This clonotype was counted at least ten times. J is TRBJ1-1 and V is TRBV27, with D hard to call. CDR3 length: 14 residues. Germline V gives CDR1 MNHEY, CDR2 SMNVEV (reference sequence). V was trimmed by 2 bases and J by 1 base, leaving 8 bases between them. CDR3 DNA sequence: TGTGCCAGCAGTTTAGGGATTACGAACACTGAAGCTTTCTTT. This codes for CASSLGITNTEAFF.

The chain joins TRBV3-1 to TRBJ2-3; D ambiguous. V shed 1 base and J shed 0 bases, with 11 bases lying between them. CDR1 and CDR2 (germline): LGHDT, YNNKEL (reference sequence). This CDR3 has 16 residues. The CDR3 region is CASSQGIATSTDTQYF. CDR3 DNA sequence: TGTGCCAGCAGCCAAGGGATCGCCACTAGCACAGATACGCAGTATTTT.

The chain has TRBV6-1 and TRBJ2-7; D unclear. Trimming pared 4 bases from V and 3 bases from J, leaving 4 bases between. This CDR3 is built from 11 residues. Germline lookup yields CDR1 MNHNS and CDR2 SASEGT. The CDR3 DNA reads TGTGCCAGCAGTGGACTCTACGAGCAGTACGTC. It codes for CASSGLYEQYV.

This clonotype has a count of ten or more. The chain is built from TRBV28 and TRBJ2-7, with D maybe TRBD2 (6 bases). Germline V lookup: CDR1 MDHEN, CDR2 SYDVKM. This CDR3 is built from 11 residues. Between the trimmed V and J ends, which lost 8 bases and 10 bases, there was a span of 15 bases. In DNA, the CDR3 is TGTGCCAGCGCCGGTGGGGGGTTCCAGTACTTC. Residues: CASAGGGFQYF.